Each of the 30 T cell receptor beta chains below was sequenced from the same sample in a study of shared clonotypes between healthy human individuals. The naive CD8 fraction comprised CD45RO-negative cells positively selected for CCR7 and excluded terminally differentiated effector memory CD45RA+ cells. Clones were read by immunoSEQ multiplex PCR, and TCRdb kept only the in-frame ones, dropping some. The sample contains a few million clones, around 93% of which appear only once. What was sequenced was naive CD8+ T cells from PBMCs. Receptors were obtained from a man younger than 35 in good health. Some clones in this sample may be carry-over from other donors' samples.

The V and J genes are TRBV7-9 and TRBJ1-1; D not resolved. With 4 bases removed from V and 7 bases from J, the gap between germline ends came to 19 bases. Germline-derived CDR1 and CDR2 are SEHNR and FQNEAQ (reference sequence). The CDR3 covers 15 residues. CDR3 DNA sequence: TGTGCCAGCAGCTACCCGGTTGGGCAGAACCATGAAGCTTTCTTT. It encodes CASSYPVGQNHEAFF.

V is TRBV4-3 and J is TRBJ2-7, with unresolved D. The ends were cut back, 0 bases at V and 2 bases at J, with 8 bases in the middle. Per the germline V gene, CDR1 is LGHNA and CDR2 is YSLEER. The CDR3 runs to 14 residues. The CDR3 region is CASSQDPETYEQYF. The CDR3 bases are TGCGCCAGCAGCCAAGATCCGGAAACCTACGAGCAGTACTTC.

V gene TRBV14 combines with J gene TRBJ2-7; D possibly corresponds to TRBD2 (7 bases). The CDR3 is made up of 19 amino acids. Trimming removed 3 bases from V and 2 bases from J, with 26 bases in between. Germline V gene sequence: CDR1 SGHDN, CDR2 FVKESK. DNA of the CDR3: TGTGCCAGCAGCCACTCAGTGGAGGAGAAGTCGGGGGGCACCTACGAGCAGTACTTC. It specifies CASSHSVEEKSGGTYEQYF.

The chain is built from TRBV29-1 and TRBJ2-3; the D gene could be TRBD1 or TRBD2 (5 bases each). This CDR3 spans 13 amino acids. Trimming pared 2 bases from V and 2 bases from J, leaving 8 bases between. Germline V CDR1 and CDR2: SQVTM, ANQGSEA. The CDR3 DNA is TGCAGCGTTGAAAGGGACGTCACAGATACGCAGTATTTT. Translation gives CSVERDVTDTQYF.

V is TRBV19 and J is TRBJ1-5, with TRBD1 matching 10 bases. The CDR3 consists of 16 residues. J lost 7 bases, V lost 3 bases, and 9 bases had no gene match. Germline loops: CDR1 LNHDA, CDR2 SQIVND (reference sequence). The CDR3, as DNA: TGTGCCAGTAGTATGGACAGGGGGAGAGGAATCCAGCCCCAGCATTTT. It translates to CASSMDRGRGIQPQHF.

This clone was seen a single time. The CDR3 nucleotides read TGTGCCAGCAGCCCGACCGCAGTCGCTGAAGCTTTCTTT. It encodes CASSPTAVAEAFF. The rearrangement joins TRBV7-6 to TRBJ1-1; no reliable D call. V lost 5 bases, J lost 6 bases, and 13 bases lay in between. Looked up from germline, CDR1 is SGHVS and CDR2 is FNYEAQ. There are 13 residues in the CDR3.

On this clone: Being one base from a much bigger clone, this may be a read error. The chain carries TRBV5-8 and TRBJ2-7; D remains ambiguous. Germline assignment: CDR1 SGHTS and CDR2 YDEGEE. This CDR3 has 11 residues. V was trimmed by 4 bases and J by 2 bases, leaving 4 bases between them. The CDR3 region is CASSPPYEQYF. CDR3 DNA sequence: TGTGCCAGCAGCCCCCCCTACGAGCAGTACTTC.

This clone was picked up one time. The J gene is TRBJ2-7, the V gene TRBV4-3; 8 bases are shared with TRBD2. Trimming took 0 bases from V and 5 from J; bases not matched to a gene: 12. Germline CDR1 and CDR2: LGHNA and YSLEER. The CDR3 spans 17 residues. CDR3 in DNA: TGCGCCAGCAGCCAAGATGTTGGCGGGAGGTACTTTGACGAGCAGTACTTC. The encoded protein is CASSQDVGGRYFDEQYF.

Details on this clone: This same CDR3 is encoded by further DNA sequences in the sample. The J gene is TRBJ1-4, the V gene TRBV5-6, with 8 bases that match TRBD1. V dropped 0 bases and J dropped 8; count of bases not matched to a gene: 3. The CDR3 spans 14 residues. Germline V gene sequence: CDR1 SGHDT, CDR2 YYEEEE. The CDR3 is CASSLGQGTEKLFF. The CDR3, as DNA: TGTGCCAGCAGCTTGGGACAGGGGACCGAAAAACTGTTTTTT.

V is TRBV5-1 and J is TRBJ1-1; 9 positions match TRBD1. V shed 2 bases, J shed 10 bases, and the junction held 12 bases outside the gene matches. The CDR3 covers 15 residues. Germline CDR1 SGHRS, CDR2 YFSETQ. CDR3 sequence: CASSLTGQGALGAFF. CDR3 sequence (DNA): TGCGCCAGCAGCTTAACGGGACAGGGCGCCCTGGGAGCTTTCTTT.

This sequence joins TRBV19 and TRBJ1-5; D might be TRBD1 (6 bases). The CDR3 consists of 14 residues. V gave up 5 bases and J gave up 7 bases, with 15 bases separating them. Germline assignment: CDR1 LNHDA and CDR2 SQIVND (reference sequence). CDR3 sequence reads: CASSSLQGLQPQHF. The CDR3 DNA sequence: TGTGCCAGTAGTTCCCTACAGGGTTTACAGCCCCAGCATTTT.

This chain uses TRBV19 with TRBJ2-1; the match to TRBD2 covers 7 bases. The V gene's germline CDR1 is LNHDA and CDR2 SQIVND (reference sequence). After removal of 4 bases from V and 4 bases from J, the junction contained 10 bases not matched to a gene. The CDR3 runs to 16 residues. The CDR3 here is CASSRGGTQRYNEQFF. In DNA form, the CDR3 reads TGTGCCAGTAGTAGGGGGGGTACCCAGAGGTACAATGAGCAGTTCTTC.

The rearrangement uses TRBV6-6 and TRBJ2-5, with 8 nucleotides matching TRBD1. V was pared by 5 bases and J by 3 bases, with 5 bases of the junction left unmatched. The CDR3 has 14 residues. CDR1 is MNHNY and CDR2 is SVGAGI in the germline V gene (reference sequence). This CDR3 reads CASSPLDREETQYF. Here the CDR3 DNA reads TGTGCCAGCAGTCCACTGGACAGGGAAGAGACCCAGTACTTC.

This clone was observed a single time. The V and J genes are TRBV10-3 and TRBJ2-7; D possibly corresponds to TRBD2 (7 bases). There are 13 residues in the CDR3. Germline values: CDR1 ENHRY, CDR2 SYGVKD. V lost 10 bases, J lost 4 bases, and 17 bases lay in between. Here the CDR3 reads CATLGGAVYEQYF. The DNA for the CDR3 is TGTGCCACACTTGGGGGGGCTGTATACGAGCAGTACTTC.

In its sample, this clone was seen once. The rearrangement joins TRBV4-2 to TRBJ2-7; 13 bases agree with TRBD2. CDR3 size: 16 residues. Per germline, CDR1 LGHNA and CDR2 YNFKEQ. J was trimmed by 2 bases and V by 1 base; bases with no gene match: 2. The DNA for the CDR3 is TGTGCCAGCAGCCAAGCACTAGCGGGGGGGACCTACGAGCAGTACTTC. It encodes CASSQALAGGTYEQYF.

The chain carries TRBV7-2 and TRBJ2-1, with D possibly TRBD2 on 6 matching bases. Trimming stripped 3 bases from V and 9 bases from J, with 12 bases between. This CDR3 is 13 amino acids long. Germline assignment: CDR1 SGHTA and CDR2 FQGNSA. In nucleotides, the CDR3 is TGTGCCAGCAGCTTGGAGCGGGCAGGTGAGCAGTTCTTC. It translates to CASSLERAGEQFF.

The genes are TRBV6-5 and TRBJ1-5; D might be TRBD1 (5 bases). Trimming pared 6 bases from V and 8 bases from J, leaving 17 bases between. Germline values: CDR1 MNHEY, CDR2 SVGAGI. The length of the CDR3 is 14 residues. The CDR3 region is CASSNGGVPEPQHF. The DNA for the CDR3 is TGTGCCAGCAGCAACGGGGGGGTCCCAGAGCCCCAGCATTTT.

This chain uses TRBV27 with TRBJ2-1; 8 bases agree with TRBD2. The CDR3 is made up of 15 amino acids. CDR1 and CDR2 (germline): MNHEY, SMNVEV (reference sequence). The V gene end was trimmed by 0 bases and the J gene end by 10 bases; junction bases not matched to a gene: 8. This CDR3 reads CASSLSSSGINEQFF. The CDR3 nucleotides read TGTGCCAGCAGTTTATCGAGTAGCGGGATTAACGAGCAGTTCTTC.

This clone has just one count. The chain has TRBV20-1 and TRBJ2-1; no reliable D call. V dropped 3 bases and J dropped 6 bases, with 6 bases sitting between them. Germline CDR1 DFQATT, CDR2 SNEGSKA (reference sequence). This CDR3 spans 11 amino acids. CDR3 region: CSASIGNEQFF. The CDR3 DNA reads as TGCAGTGCTAGTATCGGCAATGAGCAGTTCTTC.

Turning to this clone: Other nucleotide sequences from this sample produce the same CDR3. The rearrangement joins TRBV30 to TRBJ2-7; 7 positions match TRBD2. CDR1 and CDR2 (germline): GTSNPN, SVGIG (reference sequence). The J segment lost 6 bases and the V segment lost 0 bases, leaving 2 bases of the junction unmatched. The CDR3 has 12 residues. The CDR3 nucleotides are TGTGCCTGGAGTGTAGGGAGGGTCGAGCAGTACTTC. This gives the protein CAWSVGRVEQYF.

Remarks on this clone: Other DNA sequences from this sample encode an identical CDR3 as well. This chain links TRBV29-1 with TRBJ2-7; 12 bases line up with TRBD1. The V gene's germline CDR1 is SQVTM and CDR2 ANQGSEA. The CDR3 totals 13 residues. J was trimmed by 1 base and V by 7 bases; bases with no gene match: 2. The CDR3 nucleotides are TGCAGCGGGGGACAGGGGGCTTCCTACGAGCAGTACTTC. This codes for CSGGQGASYEQYF.

The rearrangement uses TRBV14 and TRBJ2-3, with a possible D match to TRBD1 (5 bases). The CDR3 is 13 residues long. V was pared by 4 bases and J by 5 bases, with 10 bases between. Germline CDR1 and CDR2: SGHDN and FVKESK. The CDR3 DNA reads as TGTGCCAGCAGCCCAGGACACCTAGATACGCAGTATTTT. Encoded protein: CASSPGHLDTQYF.

This sequence joins TRBV4-3 and TRBJ1-1; D might be TRBD1 (5 bases). The CDR3 runs 18 residues. V shed 4 bases and J shed 6 bases, with 27 bases lying between them. Germline CDR1 is LGHNA and CDR2 is YSLEER. Written as DNA, the CDR3 is TGCGCCAGCAGCCTCCACCGGATGGGGGAGAAGACGAAGTCTGAAGCTTTCTTT. Amino acid sequence: CASSLHRMGEKTKSEAFF.

The rearrangement links TRBV6-6 to TRBJ2-7, with 12 bases aligning to TRBD2. CDR3 length: 15 residues. Germline V gene data show CDR1 as MNHNY and CDR2 as SVGAGI (reference sequence). Germline trimming cut 5 bases from V and 3 bases from J; bases unmatched to any gene: 5. Here the CDR3 DNA reads TGTGCCAGCAGTCGGACTAGCGGGAACCTCTACGAGCAGTACTTC. This codes for CASSRTSGNLYEQYF.

This clone was seen a single time. This rearrangement joins TRBV27 to TRBJ2-5; 11 bases fit TRBD2. The CDR3 has 19 residues. Germline V gene sequence: CDR1 MNHEY, CDR2 SMNVEV (reference sequence). V dropped 0 bases and J dropped 4; count of bases not matched to a gene: 13. CDR3 sequence reads: CASSLSKRVLAGDRETQYF. The CDR3, as DNA: TGTGCCAGCAGTTTATCCAAGAGGGTACTAGCGGGAGACCGAGAGACCCAGTACTTC.

Note on this clone: Sequence at one end of the junction differs from germline and may be a read error. The V call is TRBV27, the J call TRBJ2-5; 11 bases agree with TRBD2. This CDR3 has 12 residues. The V gene's germline CDR1 is MNHEY and CDR2 SMNVEV (reference sequence). CDR3 residues: CASSSGTSGDNF. The CDR3 DNA is TGTGCCAGCAGCTCCGGGACTAGCGGAGACAACTTC.

The chain couples TRBV9 to TRBJ1-3; D call uncertain. The length of the CDR3 is 17 residues. Trimming took 0 bases from V and 0 from J, leaving 13 bases between them. Germline CDR1 reads SGDLS; CDR2 reads YYNGEE. In DNA form, the CDR3 reads TGTGCCAGCAGCGTAGGTAGAGCGAGGGACTCTGGAAACACCATATATTTT. Residues: CASSVGRARDSGNTIYF.

The J gene is TRBJ2-1, the V gene TRBV2; TRBD1 might be the D (6 bases). The germline CDR1 and CDR2 sequences are SNHLY and FYNNEI. The CDR3 covers 16 residues. V lost 7 bases, J lost 3 bases, and 19 bases lay in between. Written as DNA, the CDR3 is TGTGCCAGCACCGAAGGGGCAGGGGTGGGCTACAATGAGCAGTTCTTC. It encodes CASTEGAGVGYNEQFF.

The chain has TRBV5-1 and TRBJ1-1; D uncertain. Germline values: CDR1 SGHRS, CDR2 YFSETQ. This CDR3 is 15 amino acids long. V was trimmed by 6 bases and J by 4 bases, leaving 19 bases between them. The DNA for the CDR3 is TGCGCCAGCACCCCATTTACCCAAAAGCCCACTGAAGCTTTCTTT. This codes for CASTPFTQKPTEAFF.

The table lists this clone with a count of one. This chain uses TRBV7-9 with TRBJ2-7; D unclear. With 5 bases removed from V and 0 bases from J, the gap between germline ends came to 8 bases. The CDR3 loop spans 13 amino acids. The germline V gene encodes CDR1 SEHNR and CDR2 FQNEAQ (reference sequence). The CDR3 DNA reads TGTGCCAGCAGCCCGGGCAACTCCTACGAGCAGTACTTC. Translation gives CASSPGNSYEQYF.